This entry features one TCR beta chain sequence. The specificity of this receptor is unknown. No much larger clone is present one base from it, and per-base qualities are unavailable. The data derive from a study of beta chain features in type 1 diabetes (dated by TCRdb to 2017 to 2018). Broadly, across the study: Patients and healthy donors did not differ in mean age, gender distribution, total cell number or subset yield. The study compared TCRB repertoires of sorted circulating CD4+ T cell subsets between recently diagnosed type 1 diabetes patients and matched healthy donors. Regulatory and stem cell-like memory subsets were isolated from only 8 patients and roughly 8 healthy donors, whereas naive and central memory subsets came from all 30 or so donors. A total of around 110,000,000 sorted cells were examined across all samples, and a strong correlation was observed between cell number per subset and RNA yield. Overall study outcomes, separate from this receptor: At VDJ recombination sites, patients with type 1 diabetes made fewer insertions and deleted more nucleotides, a pattern implying thymic rearrangement abnormalities. Naive, central memory and regulatory TCRB repertoires appeared to be more similar among patients than among healthy donors. PCR may preferentially amplify shorter templates, but because patient and control samples were amplified and corrected together, any resulting skew would affect both groups equally. Because cDNA was sequenced instead of genomic DNA, activated cells with high expression could be over-represented, although the groups did not differ in activation or CD3 levels. Because small numbers of individuals were included in the HLA sub-analyses, any influence of HLA type on TCRB rearrangement was left unresolved. In all four CD4+ subsets, TCRB CDR3 length was moderately but significantly shorter in type 1 diabetes patients.

From each donor, a single peripheral blood sample of 100 to 150 mL on average was drawn into heparinised tubes. A BD FACSAria II and a panel including CD45RO, CCR7, CD25, CD127, CD95 and CD27 were used to sort naive, central memory, regulatory and stem cell-like memory CD4+ T cells. Purity was above 98% for every sorted population. PBMCs were isolated immediately by Lymphoprep density gradient centrifugation and stained directly without culture. Samples were stained and sorted in pairs, with one healthy donor and one patient per experiment, so that batch effects were minimized. The germline V gene sets CDR1 to KGHSH and CDR2 to LQKENI. From the cysteine up to the phenylalanine, the CDR3 has a length of 15 residues. The sequence is cut down to CDR3 DNA, 45 bases in frame from base 1. V sheds 6 bases and J sheds 0 bases, leaving 14 bases between their ends. The entire amount of isolated RNA was reverse transcribed using the High Capacity cDNA Reverse Transcription Kit, so the sequenced TCRB transcripts were expressed ones. Deep immunoSEQ sequencing was performed on naive, central memory and regulatory T cell samples, with an average of around 3.5 million total reads per sample. After sorted cells were lysed in RLT buffer, RNA was extracted with DNase-treated RNeasy Micro or Mini kits, with the choice depending on cell number. To prevent cross-contamination, each cell subset was processed individually, whereas patient and healthy donor samples were processed jointly. The immunoSEQ multiplex PCR was used to amplify TCRB sequences from cDNA, generating 87-bp fragments that spanned the CDR3 region. The amplicons were sequenced using the Illumina HiSeq platform. Turning to the authors' computational methods: PCR bias was computationally corrected using synthetic template baselines, reads within Hamming distance 2 were collapsed, and singletons that could not be merged were discarded. Reads were aligned against IMGT so that V, D and J genes, CDR3 length and insertions or deletions at six rearrangement sites could be assigned. Clonotype counts were normalized to sorted cell number within each subset before computing true diversity and Gini coefficients with the tcR R package. Repertoire sharing was quantified using the overlap coefficient calculated on TCRB nucleotide sequences. As stored in TCRdb, this immuneACCESS dataset retains in-frame rearrangements with V and J assigned. A fraction of the clones does not appear; measured against another copy, unresolved V genes explain less than half of the discrepancy, and the remainder lacks a known reason. Clone size and V and J calls were adopted from that table, with D and trimming inferred from the DNA. The sample table lists about 180,000 clones, roughly an eighth of them with a count of one. The ten top clones hold 0.55% to 0.8% of the sample.

Sequencing was carried out using central memory CD4+ T cells from blood. The chain employs TRBV18 and TRBJ1-1, with TRBD1 as a weak D call on 6 bases. The TCR comes from a woman aged 18-29 years in good health. DNA sequence: TGTGCCAGCTCCCAGATTGGGGGCGTGAACACTGAAGCTTTCTTT. Its protein is CASSQIGGVNTEAFF.